The entry below describes one T cell receptor beta chain. Its antigen remains unknown. These data originate in a study of cytomegalovirus exposure and HLA in healthy donors. Germline CDR1 is LNHDA and CDR2 is SQIVND (reference sequence). Trimming pared 8 bases from V and 5 bases from J, leaving 24 bases between. The CDR3 is 17 amino acids. Both 60 Vbeta primers and 13 Jbeta primers went into the PCR. TCRdb's copy holds only in-frame clones and misses some; the assay was immunoSEQ multiplex PCR. The data hold around 120,000 clones, with roughly 80% observed a single time. Study results and limitations: Diagnosis of cytomegalovirus status made by the classifier reportedly showed high specificity and sensitivity. Analysis was carried out at a later point, and it linked a missense DCLRE1C variant to TCR beta V- and J-gene trimming. In a later analysis, TCR association rates varied by HLA locus: DRB1 most, HLA-C fewest. Rare TCR sequences dominated, though some public TCRs recurred in many donors.

The TCR comes from a male donor in good health and CMV-seronegative. The rearrangement uses TRBV19 and TRBJ2-2; D perhaps matches TRBD2 (5 bases). The sequenced sample consisted of PBMCs. The chain's CDR3 is CASGPLWAGATTGELFF. The CDR3, as DNA: TGTGCCAGTGGACCACTATGGGCGGGCGCGACGACCGGGGAGCTGTTTTTT.